This T cell receptor beta chain was recorded in a study of shared clonotypes between healthy human individuals. Naive CD8 populations comprised CD45RO-negative cells positively selected for CCR7, excluding terminally differentiated effector memory CD45RA+ cells. Trimming removed 1 base at V and 6 bases at J, with 9 bases between. This CDR3 has 14 residues. Some clones are missing from TCRdb's copy, which holds only in-frame ones; the method was immunoSEQ multiplex PCR. The sample includes more than 2 million clones, over 85% of them seen just once. The chain joins TRBV23-1 to TRBJ2-2, with D uncertain. TRBV23-1 is assigned to the ORF class and has an uncertain function. The source of this sequence is a man between 18 and 29 years old in good health. Some clones in this sample may be carry-over from other donors' samples. The sequenced sample was naive CD8+ T cells from PBMCs. CDR3 DNA sequence: TGCGCCAGCAGTCAATGGGGTTACGCCGGGGAGCTGTTTTTT. Its protein is CASSQWGYAGELFF.